This T cell receptor (beta chain) was captured in a study of response to subunit inactivated influenza vaccine. Points from the study as a whole: Authors suggested seasonal influenza vaccinations each recruit few new T cells.

In this sample, this clonotype turned up a few times. The target antigen is unknown. V shed 4 bases and J shed 5 bases, with 18 bases lying between them. CDR3 size: 15 residues. Germline lookup yields CDR1 SGHNT and CDR2 YYREEE (reference sequence). TCRdb passed the RT-PCR reads through MiXCR, listing each CDR3 protein once. Among around 200,000 distinct CDR3 sequences listed, around 9% were seen once. This sequence joins TRBV5-4 and TRBJ2-5, with D possibly being TRBD1 or TRBD2 (6 bases each). Source: non-naive T cells sorted from PBMCs, taken on the day of vaccination. This clonotype was obtained from a man aged 45 to 65 who received an inactivated influenza vaccine. CDR3 in amino acids: CASSRIGGVWETQYF. The CDR3 DNA sequence: TGTGCCAGCAGCCGGATCGGGGGCGTATGGGAGACCCAGTACTTC.